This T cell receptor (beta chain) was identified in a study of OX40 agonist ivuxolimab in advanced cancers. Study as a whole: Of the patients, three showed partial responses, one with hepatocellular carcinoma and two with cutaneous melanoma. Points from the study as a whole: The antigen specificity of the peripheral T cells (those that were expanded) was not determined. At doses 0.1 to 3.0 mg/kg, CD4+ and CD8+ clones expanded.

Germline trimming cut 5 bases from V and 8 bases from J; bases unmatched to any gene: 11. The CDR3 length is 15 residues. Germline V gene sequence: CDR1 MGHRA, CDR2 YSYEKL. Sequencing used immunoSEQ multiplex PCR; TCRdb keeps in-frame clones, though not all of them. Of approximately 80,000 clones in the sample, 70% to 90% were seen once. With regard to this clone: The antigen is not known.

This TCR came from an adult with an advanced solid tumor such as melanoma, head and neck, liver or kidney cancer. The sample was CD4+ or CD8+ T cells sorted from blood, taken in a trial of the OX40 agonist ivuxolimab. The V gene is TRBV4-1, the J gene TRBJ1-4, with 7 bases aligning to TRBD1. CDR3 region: CASSRAGGVGEKLFF. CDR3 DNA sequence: TGCGCCAGCAGCAGAGCAGGGGGGGTAGGAGAAAAACTGTTTTTT.